A selection of T cell receptor beta chains follows, all from one sample in a study of blood T cell repertoires in COVID-19. Only in-frame clones appear in the TCRdb table, and some are missing; sequencing was by immunoSEQ multiplex PCR. The sample includes around 120,000 clones, around 88% of them seen just once. The sample was peripheral blood. Receptors were obtained from a man older than 75 with active or convalescent COVID-19. CDR3s include the opening cysteine and the closing phenylalanine or tryptophan. D genes are given only for firm matches. Some rows have no size entry. The others give once, few or many, or a class for an expanded clone.

D gene: -; clone size: -; J gene: TRBJ2-7; CDR3 length: 12; V gene: TRBV7-2; CDR3 protein: CASSPPRGEQYF; CDR3 DNA: TGTGCCAGCAGCCCTCCGAGAGGTGAGCAGTACTTC
D gene: -; clone size: many; J gene: TRBJ1-4; CDR3 length: 14; V gene: TRBV5-4; CDR3 protein: CASSFGGGNEKLFF; CDR3 DNA: TGTGCCAGCAGCTTCGGTGGGGGGAATGAAAAACTGTTTTTT
D gene: -; clone size: -; J gene: TRBJ2-1; CDR3 length: 14; V gene: TRBV7-9; CDR3 protein: CASSSLHEGNEQFF; CDR3 DNA: TGTGCCAGCAGCTCCCTCCACGAGGGAAATGAGCAGTTCTTC
D gene: -; clone size: -; J gene: TRBJ1-4; CDR3 length: 15; V gene: TRBV28; CDR3 protein: CASTREGQVNEKLFF; CDR3 DNA: TGTGCCAGCACCCGGGAGGGGCAGGTTAATGAAAAACTGTTTTTT
D gene: -; clone size: -; J gene: TRBJ1-3; CDR3 length: 16; V gene: TRBV7-8; CDR3 protein: CASSLLQESSGNTIYF; CDR3 DNA: TGTGCCAGCAGCTTATTACAGGAGAGCTCTGGAAACACCATATATTTT
D gene: TRBD2; clone size: -; J gene: TRBJ2-5; CDR3 length: 17; V gene: TRBV9; CDR3 protein: CASSDGTSGGYQETQYF; CDR3 DNA: TGTGCCAGCAGCGACGGGACTAGCGGGGGCTACCAAGAGACCCAGTACTTC
D gene: -; clone size: -; J gene: TRBJ1-1; CDR3 length: 12; V gene: TRBV29-1; CDR3 protein: CSVDRGNTEAFF; CDR3 DNA: TGCAGCGTTGACAGGGGGAACACTGAAGCTTTCTTT
D gene: TRBD2; clone size: once; J gene: TRBJ2-5; CDR3 length: 14; V gene: TRBV5-4; CDR3 protein: CASSSPWGGETQYF; CDR3 DNA: TGTGCCAGCAGCTCCCCCTGGGGGGGAGAGACCCAGTACTTC
D gene: TRBD2; clone size: -; J gene: TRBJ2-5; CDR3 length: 13; V gene: TRBV7-2; CDR3 protein: CASSPGLGGTQYF; CDR3 DNA: TGTGCCAGCAGCCCCGGACTAGGCGGGACCCAGTACTTC
D gene: TRBD1; clone size: -; J gene: TRBJ1-1; CDR3 length: 13; V gene: TRBV5-8; CDR3 protein: CASSLPGGSEAFF; CDR3 DNA: TGTGCCAGCAGCTTGCCAGGGGGCTCTGAAGCTTTCTTT
D gene: TRBD2; clone size: -; J gene: TRBJ2-1; CDR3 length: 16; V gene: TRBV7-3; CDR3 protein: CASSLGTSRPYNEQFF; CDR3 DNA: TGTGCCAGCAGCTTAGGGACTAGTCGGCCCTACAATGAGCAGTTCTTC
D gene: -; clone size: -; J gene: TRBJ1-3; CDR3 length: 16; V gene: TRBV7-8; CDR3 protein: CASSFFGGHSGNTIYF; CDR3 DNA: TGTGCCAGCAGCTTTTTCGGCGGCCACTCTGGAAACACCATATATTTT
D gene: -; clone size: -; J gene: TRBJ1-6; CDR3 length: 13; V gene: TRBV19; CDR3 protein: CASSVTRDSPLHF; CDR3 DNA: TGTGCCAGTAGTGTGACCAGGGATTCACCCCTCCACTTT
D gene: TRBD2; clone size: -; J gene: TRBJ2-7; CDR3 length: 16; V gene: TRBV4-3; CDR3 protein: CASSQDSGLVPDEQYF; CDR3 DNA: TGCGCCAGCAGCCAAGATTCGGGACTAGTCCCGGACGAGCAGTACTTC